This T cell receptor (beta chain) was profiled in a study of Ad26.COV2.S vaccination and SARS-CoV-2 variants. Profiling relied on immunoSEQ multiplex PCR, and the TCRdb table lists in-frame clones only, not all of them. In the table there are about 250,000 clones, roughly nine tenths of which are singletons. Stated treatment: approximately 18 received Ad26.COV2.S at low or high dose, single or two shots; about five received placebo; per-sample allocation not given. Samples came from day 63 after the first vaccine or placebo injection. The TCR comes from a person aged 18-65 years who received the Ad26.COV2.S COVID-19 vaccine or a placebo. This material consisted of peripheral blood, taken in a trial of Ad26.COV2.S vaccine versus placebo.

The CDR3 sequence is CASSFKTSGRDEQYV. The CDR3 DNA is TGTGCCAGCAGCTTCAAGACTAGCGGGAGAGACGAGCAGTACGTC. The chain recombines TRBV7-2 with TRBJ2-7; 12 bases are shared with TRBD2. In germline, CDR1 is SGHTA, CDR2 FQGNSA. After removal of 3 bases from V and 5 bases from J, the junction contained 5 bases not matched to a gene. This CDR3 comprises 15 residues.